These 31 T cell receptor beta chains share one sample of origin, sequenced in a study of graft-versus-host responses after intestinal transplantation. The protocol was immunoSEQ multiplex PCR, while the TCRdb copy is restricted to in-frame clones and leaves out a portion. This table holds about 73,000 clones, roughly 89% found once. The antigens of these receptors remain unknown. Sample: unstimulated CD8+ T cells sorted from spleen or lymph node cells, taken before transplant. These receptors all come from a human donor who was the organ donor for an intestinal transplant.

V and J are TRBV6-5 and TRBJ2-5, with D hard to call. Germline V CDR1 and CDR2: MNHEY, SVGAGI. The CDR3 totals 15 residues. Trimming removed 8 bases from V and 1 base from J, with 17 bases in between. Here the CDR3 reads CASLGLVGSQETQYF. In DNA, the CDR3 is TGTGCCAGCCTCGGTTTGGTGGGCTCCCAAGAGACCCAGTACTTC.

The rearrangement links TRBV27 to TRBJ1-3; no firm D call. The CDR3 runs 15 residues. Trimming shortened V by 6 bases and J by 0 bases, and 12 bases separated the two germline ends. Germline CDR1 reads MNHEY; CDR2 reads SMNVEV (reference sequence). The CDR3 DNA is TGTGCCAGCAGACCAGGATTTTCCTCTGGAAACACCATATATTTT. As protein: CASRPGFSSGNTIYF.

The V call is TRBV13, the J call TRBJ2-1; 10 positions match TRBD2. Germline lookup yields CDR1 PRHDT and CDR2 FYEKMQ (reference sequence). The CDR3 has 16 residues. J gave up 4 bases and V 5 bases, and 8 bases lay outside the gene matches. The CDR3 region is CASSRGAGGLYNEQFF. The CDR3 region has the DNA TGTGCCAGCAGCCGCGGAGCGGGGGGGCTGTACAATGAGCAGTTCTTC.

The chain recombines TRBV4-1 with TRBJ2-1, with 11 positions matching TRBD2. CDR3 length: 14 amino acids. Per the germline V gene, CDR1 is MGHRA and CDR2 is YSYEKL. After removal of 2 bases from V and 8 bases from J, the junction contained 2 bases not matched to a gene. Here the CDR3 reads CASSQMTSGDEQFF. In DNA form, the CDR3 reads TGCGCCAGCAGCCAAATGACTAGCGGGGATGAGCAGTTCTTC.

This clone was recorded only once. This sequence joins TRBV6-5 and TRBJ2-1, with TRBD2 as a possible D gene (7 bases). Germline V gives CDR1 MNHEY, CDR2 SVGAGI. CDR3 length: 14 residues. V dropped 10 bases and J dropped 0 bases, with 13 bases sitting between them. The CDR3 is CATNAGASYNEQFF. As DNA, the CDR3 is TGTGCCACCAATGCGGGGGCCTCCTACAATGAGCAGTTCTTC.

The chain links TRBV15 to TRBJ2-7; 9 bases match TRBD1. There are 13 residues in the CDR3. Trimming cost V 7 bases and J 2 bases; bases outside gene matches: 3. In germline, CDR1 is LNHNV, CDR2 YYDKDF (reference sequence). The CDR3 sequence is CATTGTGTYEQYV. The CDR3, as DNA: TGTGCCACCACCGGGACAGGGACCTACGAGCAGTACGTC.

V gene TRBV6-1 combines with J gene TRBJ1-1, with TRBD1 matching over 8 bases. Per germline, CDR1 MNHNS and CDR2 SASEGT. This CDR3 region has 14 residues. After removal of 6 bases from V and 4 bases from J, the junction contained 7 bases not matched to a gene. CDR3 sequence: CASSDLDRGTEAFF. CDR3 nucleotide sequence: TGTGCCAGCAGCGACCTAGACAGGGGCACTGAAGCTTTCTTT.

The chain couples TRBV28 to TRBJ2-3; weak D call: TRBD1 (6 bases). The germline gives CDR1 MDHEN, CDR2 SYDVKM. Trimming removed 10 bases from V and 2 bases from J, with 13 bases in between. The CDR3 runs 13 residues. DNA for the CDR3: TGTGCCACTCGGGACACCACCACAGATACGCAGTATTTT. It translates to CATRDTTTDTQYF.

The CDR3 is CASSQEGGNNEQFF. The CDR3 DNA sequence: TGCGCCAGCAGCCAAGAGGGGGGAAACAATGAGCAGTTCTTC. The genes are TRBV4-1 and TRBJ2-1, with a possible D match to TRBD2 (6 bases). In germline, CDR1 is MGHRA, CDR2 YSYEKL. The CDR3 loop spans 14 amino acids. The V gene lost 0 bases and the J gene lost 5 bases, with 8 bases spanning the gap.

This chain connects TRBV30 to TRBJ1-4; tentatively, D is TRBD1 (6 bases). Germline V gives CDR1 GTSNPN, CDR2 SVGIG (reference sequence). This CDR3 is built from 16 residues. Between the trimmed V and J ends, which lost 3 bases and 5 bases, there was a span of 19 bases. Written as DNA, the CDR3 is TGTGCCTGGAGCGGGGACATTGAATGCGAGAATGAAAAACTGTTTTTT. Its protein product is CAWSGDIECENEKLFF.

The chain is built from TRBV7-8 and TRBJ2-2, with D tentatively TRBD2 (6 bases). CDR1 is SGHVS, CDR2 FQNEAQ, per germline. The CDR3 totals 17 residues. Trimming cost V 1 base and J 0 bases, with 12 bases left between them. The CDR3 DNA reads TGTGCCAGCAGCTTAGTTTGGTCGGGGGCGAACACCGGGGAGCTGTTTTTT. Translated: CASSLVWSGANTGELFF.

The V call is TRBV6-5, the J call TRBJ2-5, with D tentatively TRBD2 (7 bases). V was shortened by 7 bases and J by 3 bases, with 15 bases between the two germline ends. The CDR3 is 14 amino acids. The germline V gene has CDR1 MNHEY and CDR2 SVGAGI. DNA for the CDR3: TGTGCCAGCAAGGGGGGGCTAGCGGAAGAGACCCAGTACTTC. It is translated as CASKGGLAEETQYF.

The chain is built from TRBV2 and TRBJ2-5, with D possibly being TRBD2 (5 bases). V was clipped by 0 bases and J by 0 bases, with 5 bases between them. Germline loops: CDR1 SNHLY, CDR2 FYNNEI. The CDR3 runs to 14 residues. CDR3 in amino acids: CASSEADYQETQYF. The CDR3, as DNA: TGTGCCAGCAGTGAAGCGGACTACCAAGAGACCCAGTACTTC. Full variable domain (remainder filled in from reference TRBV2 and TRBJ2-5): EPEVTQTPSHQVTQMGQEVILRCVPISNHLYFYWYRQILGQKVEFLVSFYNNEISEKSEIFDDQFSVERPDGSNFTLKIRSTKLEDSAMYFCASSEADYQETQYFGPGTRLLVL.

The chain links TRBV27 to TRBJ2-5, with TRBD1 matching over 8 bases. Germline V gives CDR1 MNHEY, CDR2 SMNVEV (reference sequence). Trimming at V came to 6 bases and at J to 5 bases, leaving 11 bases not matched to a gene. CDR3 size: 15 residues. The CDR3 sequence: CASRTGTGHVETQYF. DNA for the CDR3: TGTGCCAGCAGAACCGGGACAGGTCATGTTGAGACCCAGTACTTC.

V gene TRBV7-9 combines with J gene TRBJ1-5; tentative D call: TRBD1 (5 bases). Trimming cost V 0 bases and J 5 bases, with 8 bases left between them. CDR3 length: 14 residues. The germline V gene encodes CDR1 SEHNR and CDR2 FQNEAQ (reference sequence). The chain's CDR3 is CASSLAQGDQPQHF. CDR3 DNA sequence: TGTGCCAGCAGCTTAGCCCAAGGGGATCAGCCCCAGCATTTT.

This chain joins TRBV18 and TRBJ2-2, with a possible D match to TRBD1 (6 bases). V was clipped by 0 bases and J by 5 bases, with 16 bases between them. The CDR3 sequence is 17 residues long. From germline, CDR1 is KGHSH and CDR2 LQKENI. The CDR3 nucleotides read TGTGCCAGCTCACCACCGAGGCCAGGGGTTTTGACCGGGGAGCTGTTTTTT. This sequence encodes CASSPPRPGVLTGELFF.

The chain is built from TRBV10-2 and TRBJ2-5; 12 positions agree with TRBD2. V lost 10 bases to trimming and J lost 4 bases; unmatched junction nucleotides: 1. The CDR3 spans 12 residues. CDR1 and CDR2 (germline): WSHSY, SAAADI. In DNA form, the CDR3 reads TGCGCCACACTAGCGGGGGGAGAGACCCAGTACTTC. Residues: CATLAGGETQYF.

The J gene is TRBJ2-1, the V gene TRBV6-6, with a tentative D call TRBD1 (6 bases). Germline V gene data show CDR1 as MNHNY and CDR2 as SVGAGI (reference sequence). The CDR3 covers 14 residues. Trimming pared 8 bases from V and 6 bases from J, leaving 17 bases between. This CDR3 is CASAIVLGANEQFF. Here the CDR3 DNA reads TGTGCCAGCGCCATAGTATTGGGGGCCAATGAGCAGTTCTTC.

The gene calls are TRBV19 and TRBJ1-5, with D unclear. Germline assignment: CDR1 LNHDA and CDR2 SQIVND (reference sequence). The V gene lost 4 bases and the J gene lost 8 bases, with 15 bases spanning the gap. The CDR3 is 14 residues long. CDR3 amino acids: CASSTLVPVKPQHF. DNA for the CDR3: TGTGCCAGTAGTACTCTAGTCCCGGTCAAGCCCCAGCATTTT.

This chain uses TRBV6-5 with TRBJ2-7, with TRBD1 identical over 7 bases. The CDR3 consists of 15 residues. CDR1 is MNHEY and CDR2 is SVGAGI in the germline V gene. Here the CDR3 reads CASTYGLRGPYEQYV. CDR3 coding DNA: TGTGCCAGCACTTACGGGCTTAGGGGGCCCTACGAGCAGTACGTC.

This rearrangement joins TRBV11-2 to TRBJ2-5; no definite D call. The CDR3 length is 13 residues. Deletions cut 5 bases from V and 2 bases from J, with 9 bases between. CDR1 SGHAT and CDR2 FQNNGV come from the germline V gene. CDR3 in DNA: TGTGCCAGCAGCCCCCCAGATCAAGAGACCCAGTACTTC. Translation gives CASSPPDQETQYF.

This clone showed up just once. The V and J genes are TRBV6-1 and TRBJ2-7; the match to TRBD1 covers 9 bases. Germline trimming cut 7 bases from V and 4 bases from J; bases unmatched to any gene: 8. Germline V gene lookup returns CDR1 MNHNS and CDR2 SASEGT. The CDR3 has 14 amino acids. CDR3 sequence (DNA): TGTGCCAGCACTGCCGGGACAGGGCCTTACGAGCAGTACGTC. This translates into CASTAGTGPYEQYV.

V usage is TRBV28 and J usage is TRBJ2-1, with D possibly being TRBD2 (5 bases). The CDR3 length is 13 residues. Germline V gene sequence: CDR1 MDHEN, CDR2 SYDVKM. V was clipped by 4 bases and J by 9 bases, with 13 bases between them. The CDR3 nucleotides read TGTGCCAGCAGTTGGTCTAGCTTCGGTGAGCAGTTCTTC. Translating it yields CASSWSSFGEQFF.

The V and J genes are TRBV6-6 and TRBJ1-3; possible D gene TRBD1, 5 bases. Between the trimmed V and J ends, which lost 8 bases and 0 bases, there was a span of 11 bases. From germline, CDR1 is MNHNY and CDR2 SVGAGI (reference sequence). This CDR3 contains 14 residues. The CDR3 nucleotides are TGTGCCAGCCGCAGGGTGATCTCTGGAAACACCATATATTTT. It yields the protein CASRRVISGNTIYF.

V is TRBV6-6 and J is TRBJ1-1; no firm D call. From germline, CDR1 is MNHNY and CDR2 SVGAGI (reference sequence). Between the trimmed V and J ends, which lost 0 bases and 2 bases, there was a span of 4 bases. CDR3 length: 13 amino acids. CDR3 DNA sequence: TGTGCCAGCAGTTACTCGTCTAACACTGAAGCTTTCTTT. Translating gives CASSYSSNTEAFF.

The genes are TRBV7-8 and TRBJ2-5; TRBD1 is a possible D gene (6 bases). CDR1 is SGHVS, CDR2 FQNEAQ, per germline. The CDR3 totals 15 residues. Deletions cut 0 bases from V and 5 bases from J, with 13 bases between. The CDR3: CASSLAWLGAETQYF. In nucleotides, the CDR3 is TGTGCCAGCAGCTTAGCGTGGTTGGGGGCGGAGACCCAGTACTTC. The entire variable domain, with the rest obtained from reference TRBV7-8 and TRBJ2-5, is as follows: GAGVSQSPRYKVAKRGQDVALRCDPISGHVSLFWYQQALGQGPEFLTYFQNEAQLDKSGLPSDRFFAERPEGSVSTLKIQRTQQEDSAVYLCASSLAWLGAETQYFGPGTRLLVL.

In its sample, this clone was seen once. This chain links TRBV30 with TRBJ2-7; the D gene is possibly TRBD2 (6 bases). V lost 5 bases and J lost 0, with 11 bases in between. The CDR3 sequence is 13 residues long. Germline loops: CDR1 GTSNPN, CDR2 SVGIG (reference sequence). CDR3 region: CAWAWGGSYEQYV. CDR3 bases: TGTGCCTGGGCCTGGGGAGGCTCCTACGAGCAGTACGTC.

The V gene is TRBV6-5, the J gene TRBJ1-1, with a possible D match to TRBD1 (5 bases). With 5 bases removed from V and 5 bases from J, the gap between germline ends came to 9 bases. Germline loops: CDR1 MNHEY, CDR2 SVGAGI. This CDR3 comprises 12 residues. CDR3 protein: CASSVGGTEAFF. CDR3 in DNA: TGTGCCAGCAGTGTGGGGGGGACTGAAGCTTTCTTT.

This chain uses TRBV19 with TRBJ1-5; maybe TRBD1 (6 bases). The CDR3 has 15 amino acids. V lost 4 bases, J lost 1 base, and 11 bases lay in between. Germline V CDR1 and CDR2: LNHDA, SQIVND (reference sequence). The CDR3 spells CASSNYQGSNQPQHF. The CDR3 DNA reads as TGTGCCAGTAGTAACTATCAGGGGAGCAATCAGCCCCAGCATTTT.

This rearrangement joins TRBV30 to TRBJ2-3; D may be TRBD1 (6 bases). The CDR3 has 13 residues. V lost 2 bases, J lost 5 bases, and 11 bases lay in between. Germline V gene data show CDR1 as GTSNPN and CDR2 as SVGIG (reference sequence). CDR3 DNA sequence: TGTGCCTGGAGTTGGGGGCAGGGAGATACGCAGTATTTT. This sequence encodes CAWSWGQGDTQYF. Full variable domain (missing parts from reference TRBV30 and TRBJ2-3): SQTIHQWPATLVQPVGSPLSLECTVEGTSNPNLYWYRQAAGRGLQLLFYSVGIGQISSEVPQNLSASRPQDRQFILSSKKLLLSDSGFYLCAWSWGQGDTQYFGPGTRLTVL.

V usage is TRBV27 and J usage is TRBJ1-1; TRBD1 matches 7 bases. The CDR3 length is 14 residues. CDR1 is MNHEY, CDR2 SMNVEV, per germline (reference sequence). V dropped 3 bases and J dropped 4; count of bases not matched to a gene: 5. CDR3 coding DNA: TGTGCCAGCAGTTTGACAGGGACCGGCACTGAAGCTTTCTTT. Its protein is CASSLTGTGTEAFF.